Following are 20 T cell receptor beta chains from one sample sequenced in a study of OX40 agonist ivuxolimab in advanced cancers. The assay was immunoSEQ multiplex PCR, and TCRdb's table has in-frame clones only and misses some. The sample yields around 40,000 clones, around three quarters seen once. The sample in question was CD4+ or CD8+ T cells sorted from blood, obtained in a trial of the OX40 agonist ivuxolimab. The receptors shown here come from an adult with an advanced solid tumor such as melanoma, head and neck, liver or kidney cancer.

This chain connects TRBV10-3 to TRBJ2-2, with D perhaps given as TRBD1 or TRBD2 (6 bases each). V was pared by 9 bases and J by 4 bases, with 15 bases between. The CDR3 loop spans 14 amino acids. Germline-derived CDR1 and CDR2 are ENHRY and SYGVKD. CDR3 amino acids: CAIPTGAGTGELFF. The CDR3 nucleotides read TGTGCCATTCCAACGGGGGCGGGCACCGGGGAGCTGTTTTTT.

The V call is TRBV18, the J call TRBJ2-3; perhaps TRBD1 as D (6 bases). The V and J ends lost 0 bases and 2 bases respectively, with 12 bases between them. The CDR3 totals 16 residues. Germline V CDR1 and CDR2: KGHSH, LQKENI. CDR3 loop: CASSPPDSESTDTQYF. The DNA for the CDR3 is TGTGCCAGCTCACCACCGGACAGTGAGTCCACAGATACGCAGTATTTT.

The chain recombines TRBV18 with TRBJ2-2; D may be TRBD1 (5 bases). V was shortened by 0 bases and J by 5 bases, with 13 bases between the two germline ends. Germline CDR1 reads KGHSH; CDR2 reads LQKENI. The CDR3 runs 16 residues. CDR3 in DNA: TGTGCCAGCTCACCACCAGTGACAGTGGGAACCGGGGAGCTGTTTTTT. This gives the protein CASSPPVTVGTGELFF.

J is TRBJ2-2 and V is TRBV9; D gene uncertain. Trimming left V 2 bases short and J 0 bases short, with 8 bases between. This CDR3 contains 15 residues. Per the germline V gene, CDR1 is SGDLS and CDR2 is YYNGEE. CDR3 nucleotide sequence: TGTGCCAGCAGCGTGACGCCCTCGAACACCGGGGAGCTGTTTTTT. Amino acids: CASSVTPSNTGELFF.

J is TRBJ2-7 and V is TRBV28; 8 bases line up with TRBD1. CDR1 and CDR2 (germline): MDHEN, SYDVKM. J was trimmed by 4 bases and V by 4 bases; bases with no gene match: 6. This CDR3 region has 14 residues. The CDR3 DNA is TGTGCCAGCAGTTCCTCGGACAGGGCTTACGAGCAGTACTTC. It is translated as CASSSSDRAYEQYF.

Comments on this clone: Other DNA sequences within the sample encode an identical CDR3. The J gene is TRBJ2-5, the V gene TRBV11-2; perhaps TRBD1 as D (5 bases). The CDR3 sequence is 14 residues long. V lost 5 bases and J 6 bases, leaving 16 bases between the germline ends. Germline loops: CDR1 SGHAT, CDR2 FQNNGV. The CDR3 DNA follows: TGTGCCAGCAGCCCCCGACAGAGCTGGAAGACCCAGTACTTC. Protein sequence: CASSPRQSWKTQYF.

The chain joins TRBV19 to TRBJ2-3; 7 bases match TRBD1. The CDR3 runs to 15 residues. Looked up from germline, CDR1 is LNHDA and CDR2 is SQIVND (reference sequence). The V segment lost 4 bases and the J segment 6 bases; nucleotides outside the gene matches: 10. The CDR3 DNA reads TGTGCCAGTAGTACGTCAGGGGGATGGGGCGATACGCAGTATTTT. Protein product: CASSTSGGWGDTQYF.

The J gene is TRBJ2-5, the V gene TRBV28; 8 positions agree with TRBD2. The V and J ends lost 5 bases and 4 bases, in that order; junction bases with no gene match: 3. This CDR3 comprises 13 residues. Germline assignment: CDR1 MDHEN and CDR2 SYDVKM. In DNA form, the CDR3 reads TGTGCCAGCAGTGCGACTAGCGCAGAGACCCAGTACTTC. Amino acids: CASSATSAETQYF.

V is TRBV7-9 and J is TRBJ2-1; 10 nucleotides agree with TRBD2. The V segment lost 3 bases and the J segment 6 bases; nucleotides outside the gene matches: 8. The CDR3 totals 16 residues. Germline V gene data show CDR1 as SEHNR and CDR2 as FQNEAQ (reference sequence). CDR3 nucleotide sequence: TGTGCCAGCAGCTTGAGCGGGGGGGCATCGTCCAATGAGCAGTTCTTC. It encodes CASSLSGGASSNEQFF.

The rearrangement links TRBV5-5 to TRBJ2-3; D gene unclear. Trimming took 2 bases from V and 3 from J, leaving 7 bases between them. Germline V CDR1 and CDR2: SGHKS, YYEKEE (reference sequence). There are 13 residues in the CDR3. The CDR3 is CASSLRSTDTQYF. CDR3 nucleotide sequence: TGTGCCAGCAGCTTAAGGTCTACAGATACGCAGTATTTT.

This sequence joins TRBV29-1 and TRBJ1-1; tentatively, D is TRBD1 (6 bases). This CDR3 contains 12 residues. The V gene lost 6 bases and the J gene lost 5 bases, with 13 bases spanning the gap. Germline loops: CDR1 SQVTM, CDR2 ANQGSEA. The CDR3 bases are TGCAGCGTCGGAACAGGGAATACTGAAGCTTTCTTT. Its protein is CSVGTGNTEAFF.

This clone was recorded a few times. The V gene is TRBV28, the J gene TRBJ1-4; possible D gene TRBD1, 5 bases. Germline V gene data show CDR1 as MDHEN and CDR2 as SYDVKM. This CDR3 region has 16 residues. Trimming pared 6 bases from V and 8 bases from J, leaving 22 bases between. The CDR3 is CASRGRGRPRGEKLFF. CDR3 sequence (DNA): TGTGCCAGCAGGGGACGGGGCAGGCCTAGGGGCGAAAAACTGTTTTTT.

CDR3 loop: CASSPQNPTSGRTGELFF. CDR3 nucleotide sequence: TGTGCCAGCAGCCCCCAGAACCCGACTAGCGGAAGGACCGGGGAGCTGTTTTTT. The genes are TRBV9 and TRBJ2-2; 9 bases map to TRBD2. Germline-derived CDR1 and CDR2 are SGDLS and YYNGEE. Trimming at V came to 4 bases and at J to 5 bases, leaving 15 bases not matched to a gene. The CDR3 totals 18 residues.

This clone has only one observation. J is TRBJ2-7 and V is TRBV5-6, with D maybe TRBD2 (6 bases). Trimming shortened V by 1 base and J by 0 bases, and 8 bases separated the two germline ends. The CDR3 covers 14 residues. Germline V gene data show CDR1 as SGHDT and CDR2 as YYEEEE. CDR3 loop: CASSLLGGSYEQYF. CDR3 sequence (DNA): TGTGCCAGCAGCTTGTTGGGGGGCTCCTACGAGCAGTACTTC.

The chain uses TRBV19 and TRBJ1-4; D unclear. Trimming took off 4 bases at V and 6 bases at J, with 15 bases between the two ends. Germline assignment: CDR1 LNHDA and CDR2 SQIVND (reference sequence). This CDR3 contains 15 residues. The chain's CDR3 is CASSTSGLTDEKLFF. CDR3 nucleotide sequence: TGTGCCAGTAGTACCAGCGGTTTAACCGATGAAAAACTGTTTTTT.

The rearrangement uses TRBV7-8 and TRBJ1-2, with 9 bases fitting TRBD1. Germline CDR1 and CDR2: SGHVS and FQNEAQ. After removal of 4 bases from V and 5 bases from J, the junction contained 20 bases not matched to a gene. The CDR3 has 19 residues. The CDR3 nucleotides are TGTGCCAGCAGCTCAAGGAGGCCGGGACAGGGAATAGTCGGGTATGGCTACACCTTC. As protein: CASSSRRPGQGIVGYGYTF.

Written as DNA, the CDR3 is TGTGCCAGCAGCTTGGGGCAGGGGTCCTACAATGAGCAGTTCTTC. Encoded protein: CASSLGQGSYNEQFF. The gene calls are TRBV5-4 and TRBJ2-1, with D maybe TRBD1 (6 bases). The V gene lost 0 bases and the J gene lost 1 base, with 8 bases spanning the gap. The CDR3 extends over 15 amino acids. CDR1 and CDR2 (germline): SGHNT, YYREEE (reference sequence).

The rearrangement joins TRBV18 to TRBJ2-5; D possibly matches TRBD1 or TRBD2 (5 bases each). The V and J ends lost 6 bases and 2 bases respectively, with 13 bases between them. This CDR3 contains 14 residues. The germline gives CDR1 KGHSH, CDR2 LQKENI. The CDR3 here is CASSPGWGQETQYF. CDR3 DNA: TGTGCCAGCTCGCCCGGGTGGGGGCAAGAGACCCAGTACTTC.

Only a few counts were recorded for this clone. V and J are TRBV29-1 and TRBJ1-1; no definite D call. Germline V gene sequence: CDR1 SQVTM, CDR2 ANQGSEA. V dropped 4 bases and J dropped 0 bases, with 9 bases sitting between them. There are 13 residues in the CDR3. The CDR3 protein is CSVGPNLNTEAFF. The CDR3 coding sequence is TGCAGCGTTGGGCCAAATCTGAACACTGAAGCTTTCTTT.

The CDR3 nucleotides read TGTGCCAGCAGCTCGGGAGTCTTCCTACAAGAGACCCAGTACTTC. It specifies CASSSGVFLQETQYF. This rearrangement joins TRBV11-2 to TRBJ2-5; the D gene is possibly TRBD2 (6 bases). This CDR3 comprises 15 residues. The germline gives CDR1 SGHAT, CDR2 FQNNGV. With 4 bases removed from V and 2 bases from J, the gap between germline ends came to 14 bases.